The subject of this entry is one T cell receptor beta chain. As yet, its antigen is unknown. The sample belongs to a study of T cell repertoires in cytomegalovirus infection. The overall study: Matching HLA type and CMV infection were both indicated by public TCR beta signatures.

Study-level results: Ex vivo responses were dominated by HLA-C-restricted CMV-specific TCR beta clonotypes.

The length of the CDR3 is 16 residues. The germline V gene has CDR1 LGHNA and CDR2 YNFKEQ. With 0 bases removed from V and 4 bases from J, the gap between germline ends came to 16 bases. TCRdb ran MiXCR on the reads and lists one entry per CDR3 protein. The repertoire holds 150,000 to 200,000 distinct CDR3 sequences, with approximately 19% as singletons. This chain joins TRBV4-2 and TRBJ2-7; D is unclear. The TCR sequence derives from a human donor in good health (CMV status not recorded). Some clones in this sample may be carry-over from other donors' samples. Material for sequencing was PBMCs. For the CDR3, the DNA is TGTGCCAGCAGCCAAGACGGCGGAGCCGAGCTTTACGAGCAGTACTTC. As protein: CASSQDGGAELYEQYF.